These 21 T cell receptor beta chains came from one sample sequenced in a study of blood T cell repertoires in COVID-19 (dated by TCRdb to 2018 to 2021). Library preparation used the immunoSEQ multiplex PCR assay. TCRdb carries this immuneACCESS record with in-frame sequences only. Its versions omit some clonotypes, under half of them owing to an unresolved V gene in the studies checked, with the rest unexplained. This sample has approximately 60,000 clones in its table, and approximately 83% of those were observed once. Jointly, the top ten make up around 3.7% of the sample. The sequenced sample was peripheral blood. Source of these receptors: an elderly woman with acute or convalescent COVID-19.

The chain recombines TRBV28 with TRBJ2-7; 9 bases map to TRBD1. This CDR3 is built from 14 residues. Trimming cost V 6 bases and J 2 bases; bases outside gene matches: 5. CDR1 is MDHEN, CDR2 SYDVKM, per germline. The CDR3 here is CASRPGQGTYEQYF. In DNA form, the CDR3 reads TGTGCCAGCAGACCGGGACAGGGAACCTACGAGCAGTACTTC.

V usage is TRBV13 and J usage is TRBJ2-1, with 13 bases fitting TRBD2. CDR1 is PRHDT and CDR2 is FYEKMQ in the germline V gene (reference sequence). The CDR3 runs 17 residues. V was clipped by 5 bases and J by 4 bases; unmatched bases: 8. Here the CDR3 DNA reads TGTGCCAGCAGCCCAGCCAAGGGACTAGCGGGGTACAATGAGCAGTTCTTC. Translated, it gives CASSPAKGLAGYNEQFF.

V gene TRBV19 combines with J gene TRBJ1-4; D may be TRBD1 (5 bases). Germline V lookup: CDR1 LNHDA, CDR2 SQIVND (reference sequence). Trimming stripped 8 bases from V and 0 bases from J, with 13 bases between. The CDR3 is made up of 15 amino acids. The CDR3 region is CASRRQPATNEKLFF. The CDR3 bases are TGTGCCAGTCGAAGACAGCCTGCAACTAATGAAAAACTGTTTTTT.

V gene TRBV7-9 combines with J gene TRBJ1-2; 7 bases agree with TRBD1. Germline assignment: CDR1 SEHNR and CDR2 FQNEAQ (reference sequence). CDR3 length equals 16 residues. Trimming at V came to 7 bases and at J to 4 bases, leaving 15 bases not matched to a gene. The CDR3 sequence: CASTEAGDRAGYGYTF. The CDR3 bases are TGTGCCAGCACCGAAGCAGGGGACAGAGCAGGCTATGGCTACACCTTC.

This rearrangement joins TRBV19 to TRBJ2-1; TRBD1 matches 9 bases. Germline V gene sequence: CDR1 LNHDA, CDR2 SQIVND (reference sequence). The junction had 12 bases not matched to a gene; V was cut back by 5 bases and J by 1 base. The CDR3 consists of 18 residues. The CDR3 spells CASSFRDRAPKSYNEQFF. In DNA, the CDR3 is TGTGCCAGTAGTTTCCGGGACAGGGCGCCGAAGTCCTACAATGAGCAGTTCTTC.

The chain joins TRBV6-6 to TRBJ2-3, with unresolved D. This CDR3 spans 12 amino acids. The germline V and J ends were trimmed by 7 bases and 5 bases, with 10 bases remaining between them. Germline loops: CDR1 MNHNY, CDR2 SVGAGI (reference sequence). CDR3 DNA: TGTGCCAGCACCGGTTCCCAAGATACGCAGTATTTT. Translating gives CASTGSQDTQYF.

This chain connects TRBV7-2 to TRBJ2-1, with 7 bases aligning to TRBD2. With 1 base clipped from V and 6 bases from J, the junction kept 6 bases outside the gene matches. CDR3 length: 15 amino acids. Per the germline V gene, CDR1 is SGHTA and CDR2 is FQGNSA. CDR3 in DNA: TGTGCCAGCAGCTTAGAGGCAACTAGCGTCAATGAGCAGTTCTTC. It is translated as CASSLEATSVNEQFF.

This chain links TRBV6-5 with TRBJ2-5, with 7 bases lining up with TRBD2. CDR3 size: 13 residues. Germline V lookup: CDR1 MNHEY, CDR2 SVGAGI. V shed 6 bases, J shed 5 bases, and the junction held 6 bases outside the gene matches. CDR3 residues: CASREPGGETQYF. In nucleotides, the CDR3 is TGTGCCAGCAGAGAGCCCGGGGGGGAGACCCAGTACTTC.

The genes are TRBV15 and TRBJ1-2, with 11 bases identical to TRBD1. There are 15 residues in the CDR3. CDR1 is LNHNV and CDR2 is YYDKDF in the germline V gene (reference sequence). The trim removed 5 bases at V and 8 bases at J, leaving 10 bases unmatched. The chain's CDR3 is CATSQAGQGVFGYTF. The CDR3 DNA reads TGTGCCACCAGCCAAGCGGGACAGGGGGTATTCGGCTACACCTTC.

The chain has TRBV5-4 and TRBJ2-7; 9 bases line up with TRBD2. Germline loops: CDR1 SGHNT, CDR2 YYREEE (reference sequence). CDR3 length: 16 residues. V dropped 3 bases and J dropped 4; count of bases not matched to a gene: 11. The CDR3, as DNA: TGTGCCAGCAGCTCGGGGGGTCCTAGCGGGACTTACGAGCAGTACTTC. Protein product: CASSSGGPSGTYEQYF.

The chain employs TRBV9 and TRBJ2-5, with D perhaps TRBD2 (5 bases). CDR3 length equals 17 residues. Germline CDR1 reads SGDLS; CDR2 reads YYNGEE. V lost 4 bases to trimming and J lost 3 bases, with 22 bases between them. The CDR3 spells CASSLGGVWRREETQYF. CDR3 sequence (DNA): TGTGCCAGCAGCCTTGGTGGAGTTTGGAGGAGAGAAGAGACCCAGTACTTC.

J is TRBJ2-2 and V is TRBV19, with a weak D call TRBD1 (5 bases). This CDR3 contains 15 residues. V lost 7 bases to trimming and J lost 2 bases, with 14 bases between them. Per germline, CDR1 LNHDA and CDR2 SQIVND (reference sequence). CDR3 DNA sequence: TGTGCCAGTAAGTCAGGACACTATAACACCGGGGAGCTGTTTTTT. Translated, it gives CASKSGHYNTGELFF.

The CDR3 is CASRFLAGESDEQFF. In DNA, the CDR3 is TGTGCCAGCAGATTTCTAGCGGGTGAGTCCGATGAGCAGTTCTTC. This rearrangement joins TRBV6-5 to TRBJ2-1; 8 positions agree with TRBD2. Losses at the gene ends were 6 bases for V and 8 bases for J; bases not matched to a gene: 12. This CDR3 region has 15 residues. Germline lookup yields CDR1 MNHEY and CDR2 SVGAGI.

The chain uses TRBV5-4 and TRBJ2-3; TRBD2 might be the D (7 bases). The germline V gene encodes CDR1 SGHNT and CDR2 YYREEE (reference sequence). This CDR3 region has 15 residues. V was trimmed by 4 bases and J by 4 bases, leaving 16 bases between them. CDR3 DNA: TGTGCCAGCAGCCCCGAGGGGGGGGCCGCAGATACGCAGTATTTT. Protein sequence: CASSPEGGAADTQYF.

The J gene is TRBJ2-7, the V gene TRBV5-6; maybe TRBD2 (6 bases). CDR1 and CDR2 (germline): SGHDT, YYEEEE. With 4 bases removed from V and 3 bases from J, the gap between germline ends came to 17 bases. This CDR3 contains 15 residues. CDR3 amino acids: CASSGQGPGGYEQYF. CDR3 DNA: TGTGCCAGCAGCGGCCAGGGCCCCGGGGGCTACGAGCAGTACTTC.

The V and J genes are TRBV5-6 and TRBJ1-2, with 7 bases matching TRBD1. Germline lookup yields CDR1 SGHDT and CDR2 YYEEEE. Trimming removed 4 bases from V and 8 bases from J; junction bases left unmatched: 11. This CDR3 is 14 amino acids long. The CDR3 sequence: CASSRPHTGVGYTF. In DNA, the CDR3 is TGTGCCAGCAGCCGGCCCCATACAGGGGTCGGCTACACCTTC. Full variable domain (outside the CDR3, taken from reference TRBV5-6 and TRBJ1-2): DAGVTQSPTHLIKTRGQQVTLRCSPKSGHDTVSWYQQALGQGPQFIFQYYEEEERQRGNFPDRFSGHQFPNYSSELNVNALLLGDSALYLCASSRPHTGVGYTFGSGTRLTVV.

This clone was counted once. The J gene is TRBJ2-6, the V gene TRBV5-1; no definite D call. This CDR3 has 13 residues. Germline V lookup: CDR1 SGHRS, CDR2 YFSETQ. Trimming cost V 7 bases and J 0 bases, with 5 bases left between them. DNA of the CDR3: TGCGCCAGCGGCAACTCTGGGGCCAACGTCCTGACTTTC. Translating gives CASGNSGANVLTF.

V usage is TRBV19 and J usage is TRBJ2-3, with 7 positions matching TRBD2. The CDR3 runs to 15 residues. Germline trimming cut 5 bases from V and 5 bases from J; bases unmatched to any gene: 10. Germline-derived CDR1 and CDR2 are LNHDA and SQIVND (reference sequence). The CDR3 sequence: CASSLGLVGIDTQYF. CDR3 nucleotides: TGTGCCAGTAGTCTCGGACTAGTAGGTATAGATACGCAGTATTTT.

This clone was found once. The chain carries TRBV9 and TRBJ1-4; a weak D match, TRBD1 (5 bases). This CDR3 is 16 amino acids long. Germline CDR1 is SGDLS and CDR2 is YYNGEE. V lost 1 base, J lost 2 bases, and 12 bases lay in between. In DNA form, the CDR3 reads TGTGCCAGCAGCGTAAAAGGGGAGGCCACTAATGAAAAACTGTTTTTT. It codes for CASSVKGEATNEKLFF.

V and J are TRBV7-2 and TRBJ1-5, with 7 bases identical to TRBD1. CDR3 size: 14 residues. J was trimmed by 4 bases and V by 5 bases; bases with no gene match: 5. Germline CDR1 is SGHTA and CDR2 is FQGNSA. The CDR3 loop reads CASSPDRANQPQHF. CDR3 nucleotides: TGTGCCAGCAGCCCCGACAGGGCTAATCAGCCCCAGCATTTT. The full variable domain, in which reference TRBV7-2 and TRBJ1-5 provide the parts outside the CDR3, is GAGVSQSPSNKVTEKGKDVELRCDPISGHTALYWYRQSLGQGLEFLIYFQGNSAPDKSGLPSDRFSAERTGGSVSTLTIQRTQQEDSAVYLCASSPDRANQPQHFGDGTRLSIL.

The V gene is TRBV6-4, the J gene TRBJ2-5, with a tentative D call TRBD2 (7 bases). The CDR3 length is 16 residues. Germline-derived CDR1 and CDR2 are MRHNA and SNTAGT. V was shortened by 3 bases and J by 2 bases, with 16 bases between the two germline ends. The CDR3 nucleotides read TGTGCCAGCAGTGAAGGGGGGGGGCCATTGCAAGAGACCCAGTACTTC. Translation: CASSEGGGPLQETQYF.